This is a list of T cell receptor beta chains from one sample in a study of T cells in Graves' hyperthyroidism and ophthalmopathy. One entry per CDR3 protein results from TCRdb running MiXCR on the multiplex PCR reads. The table records hundreds of thousands of distinct CDR3 sequences, 15% to 20% of them present only once. Sample: blood. These receptors originate from a man in his forties with Graves' ophthalmopathy. Each CDR3 is given with its conserved first and last residue. A D gene is named only where the DNA matches it firmly. The size entry is marked missing in some rows and otherwise reads once, few, many or a size class.

CDR3nt: TGTGCCAGCAGTTTGAACTCCCCGGGCGAGACCCAGTACTTC
CDR3aa: CASSLNSPGETQYF
v_gene: TRBV12-3/TRBV12-4
d_gene: .
abundance: many
j_gene: TRBJ2-5

CDR3nt: TGTGCCAGCAACCTCGGGGTGAACACTGAAGCTTTCTTT
CDR3aa: CASNLGVNTEAFF
v_gene: TRBV2
d_gene: .
abundance: .
j_gene: TRBJ1-1

CDR3nt: TGCGCCAGCAGCCTGGAGCGGGGGGCTCTAATCCCGACAGAAGCTTTCTTT
CDR3aa: CASSLERGALIPTEAFF
v_gene: TRBV4-3
d_gene: .
abundance: .
j_gene: TRBJ1-1

CDR3nt: TGCAGCGTCGACGGCCAAAACACAGATACGCAGTATTTT
CDR3aa: CSVDGQNTDTQYF
v_gene: TRBV29-1
d_gene: .
abundance: .
j_gene: TRBJ2-3

CDR3nt: TGTGCCAGTAGTATTTGGTACAGGGGTAAAGAGACCCAGTACTTC
CDR3aa: CASSIWYRGKETQYF
v_gene: TRBV19
d_gene: TRBD1
abundance: few
j_gene: TRBJ2-5

CDR3nt: TGTGCCAGCGCCCCGGGGGCGAACGAGCAGTACTTC
CDR3aa: CASAPGANEQYF
v_gene: TRBV27
d_gene: .
abundance: many
j_gene: TRBJ2-7

CDR3nt: TGTGCCAGCAGCTCCAACAGAGTAAATGAGCAGTTCTTC
CDR3aa: CASSSNRVNEQFF
v_gene: TRBV11-2
d_gene: .
abundance: many
j_gene: TRBJ2-1

CDR3nt: TGTGCCTGGAGTCGGGGCAGACATCAAGCGGGTAACGACAATGAGCAGTTCTTC
CDR3aa: CAWSRGRHQAGNDNEQFF
v_gene: TRBV30
d_gene: .
abundance: .
j_gene: TRBJ2-1

CDR3nt: TGCAGCGTTGAAATTGGGGGGTCCCACGAGCAGTACTTC
CDR3aa: CSVEIGGSHEQYF
v_gene: TRBV29-1
d_gene: .
abundance: .
j_gene: TRBJ2-7

CDR3nt: TGCGCCAGCTATAGCGGGGGTTCCCACAATGAGCAGTTCTTC
CDR3aa: CASYSGGSHNEQFF
v_gene: TRBV5-1
d_gene: TRBD2
abundance: few
j_gene: TRBJ2-1

CDR3nt: TGTGCCAGCAGCGTAGGGCAGGGATGGAATCAGCCCCAGCATTTT
CDR3aa: CASSVGQGWNQPQHF
v_gene: TRBV9
d_gene: .
abundance: .
j_gene: TRBJ1-5

CDR3nt: TGTGCCAGTAGTACACATGGTTTAAGGGAGCCCCAGCATTTT
CDR3aa: CASSTHGLREPQHF
v_gene: TRBV19
d_gene: .
abundance: .
j_gene: TRBJ1-5

CDR3nt: TGCGCCAGCAGCCCGAGGGAGTTTAGCGGGAGGGCCTACGAGCAGTACTTC
CDR3aa: CASSPREFSGRAYEQYF
v_gene: TRBV4-1
d_gene: TRBD2
abundance: few
j_gene: TRBJ2-7